This T cell receptor beta chain was recorded in a study of T cell repertoires in cytomegalovirus infection. Notes on the study in general: In two of eight donors, the top clonotype was HLA-C-restricted CMV-specific. Carriage of CMV together with the relevant HLA was identifiable through cumulative public TCR beta family frequency.

This clonotype was counted once. Antigen: not known. The CDR3 runs 13 residues. The V and J ends lost 3 bases and 4 bases respectively, with 4 bases between them. TCRdb analysed the reads with MiXCR anew, one entry per CDR3 protein. The sample has around 310,000 distinct CDR3 sequences, 25% to 35% seen once. The V call is TRBV12-3 or TRBV12-4, the J call TRBJ2-6; D ambiguous. The material was cultured PBMCs, obtained from culture after CMV antigen stimulation. The clonotype was recovered from a human donor in good health (CMV status not recorded). Some clones in this sample may be carry-over from other donors' samples. CDR3 DNA sequence: TGTGCCAGCAGTTTCGGCGGGGCCAACGTCCTGACTTTC. This encodes CASSFGGANVLTF.